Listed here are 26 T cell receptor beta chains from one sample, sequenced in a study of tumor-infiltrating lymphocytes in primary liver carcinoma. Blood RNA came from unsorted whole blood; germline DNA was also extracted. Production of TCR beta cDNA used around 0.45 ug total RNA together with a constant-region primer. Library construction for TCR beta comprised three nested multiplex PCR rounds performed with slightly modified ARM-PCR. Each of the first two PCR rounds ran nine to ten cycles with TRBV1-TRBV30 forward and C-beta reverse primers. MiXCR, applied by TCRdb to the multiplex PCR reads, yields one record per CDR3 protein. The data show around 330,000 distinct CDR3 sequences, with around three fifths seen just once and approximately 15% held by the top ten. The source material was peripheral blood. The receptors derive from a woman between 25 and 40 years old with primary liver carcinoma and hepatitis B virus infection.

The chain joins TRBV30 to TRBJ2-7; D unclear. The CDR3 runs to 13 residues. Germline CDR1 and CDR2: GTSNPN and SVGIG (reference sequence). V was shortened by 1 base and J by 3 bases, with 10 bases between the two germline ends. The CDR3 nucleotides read TGTGCCTGGAGTGCCCCCTTTGGCTACGAGCAGTACTTC. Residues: CAWSAPFGYEQYF. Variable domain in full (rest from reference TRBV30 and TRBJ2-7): SQTIHQWPATLVQPVGSPLSLECTVEGTSNPNLYWYRQAAGRGLQLLFYSVGIGQISSEVPQNLSASRPQDRQFILSSKKLLLSDSGFYLCAWSAPFGYEQYFGPGTRLTVT.

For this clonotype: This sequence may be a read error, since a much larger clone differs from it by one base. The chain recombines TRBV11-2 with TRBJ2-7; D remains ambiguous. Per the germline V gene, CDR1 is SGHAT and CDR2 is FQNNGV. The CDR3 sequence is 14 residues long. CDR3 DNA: TGTGCCAGCGGCTTCCCAGGCGAAGCCTACGAGCAGTACTTC. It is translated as CASGFPGEAYEQYF.

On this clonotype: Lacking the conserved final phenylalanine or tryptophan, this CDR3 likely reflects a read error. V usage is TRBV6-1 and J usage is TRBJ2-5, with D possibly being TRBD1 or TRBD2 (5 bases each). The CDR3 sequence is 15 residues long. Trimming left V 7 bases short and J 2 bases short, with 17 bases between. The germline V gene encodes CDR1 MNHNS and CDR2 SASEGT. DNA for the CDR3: TGTGCCAGCACCCCCTCTTGGGGGAGTCAAGAGACCCAGTACATC. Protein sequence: CASTPSWGSQETQYI.

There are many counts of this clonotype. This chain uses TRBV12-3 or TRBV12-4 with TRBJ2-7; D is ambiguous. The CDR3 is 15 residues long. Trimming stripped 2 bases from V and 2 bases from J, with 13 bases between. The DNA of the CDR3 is TGTGCCAGCAGTTTACTCTCTTTACCCGCCTACGAGCAGTACTTC. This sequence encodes CASSLLSLPAYEQYF.

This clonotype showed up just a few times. The CDR3 region is CASSQGLTGRGSRTYEQYF. CDR3 DNA: TGCGCCAGCAGCCAAGGTCTGACCGGGAGAGGGTCGAGAACCTACGAGCAGTACTTC. The chain employs TRBV4-3 and TRBJ2-7; a weak D match, TRBD2 (6 bases). The V end was cut by 1 base, the J end by 2 bases, with 24 bases between. Germline assignment: CDR1 LGHNA and CDR2 YSLEER. The CDR3 loop spans 19 amino acids.

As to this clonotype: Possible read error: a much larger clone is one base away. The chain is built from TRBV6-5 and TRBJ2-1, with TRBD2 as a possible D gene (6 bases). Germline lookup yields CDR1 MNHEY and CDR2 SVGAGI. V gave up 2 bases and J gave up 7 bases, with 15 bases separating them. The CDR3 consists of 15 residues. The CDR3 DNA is TGTGCCAGCAGTTACACTAGCTGGCGGAATAATGAGCAGTTCTTC. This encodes CASSYTSWRNNEQFF.

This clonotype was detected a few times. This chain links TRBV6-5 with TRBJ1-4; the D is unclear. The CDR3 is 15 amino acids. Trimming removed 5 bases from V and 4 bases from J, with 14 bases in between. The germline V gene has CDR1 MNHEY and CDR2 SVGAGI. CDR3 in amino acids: CASSAGGRINEKLFF. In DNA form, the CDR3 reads TGTGCCAGCAGTGCGGGCGGCCGTATTAATGAAAAACTGTTTTTT.

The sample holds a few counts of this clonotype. The CDR3 DNA is TGTGCCTGGACACCGGGACCAGCGGTTTTTGGAAATGAGCAGTTCTTC. This gives the protein CAWTPGPAVFGNEQFF. This rearrangement joins TRBV30 to TRBJ2-1; D is tentatively TRBD1 or TRBD2 (5 bases each). CDR3 length: 16 amino acids. V gave up 4 bases and J gave up 7 bases, with 23 bases separating them. Germline V gene lookup returns CDR1 GTSNPN and CDR2 SVGIG (reference sequence). Combining the CDR3 with reference TRBV30 and TRBJ2-1 gives the whole variable domain SQTIHQWPATLVQPVGSPLSLECTVEGTSNPNLYWYRQAAGRGLQLLFYSVGIGQISSEVPQNLSASRPQDRQFILSSKKLLLSDSGFYLCAWTPGPAVFGNEQFFGPGTRLTVL.

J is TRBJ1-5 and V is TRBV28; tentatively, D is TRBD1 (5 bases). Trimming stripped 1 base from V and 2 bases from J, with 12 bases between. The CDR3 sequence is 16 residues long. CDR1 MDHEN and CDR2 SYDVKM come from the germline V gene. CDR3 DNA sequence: TGTGCCAGCAGTTTATTTCTTGGGGGAGGCAATCAGCCCCAGCATTTT. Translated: CASSLFLGGGNQPQHF.

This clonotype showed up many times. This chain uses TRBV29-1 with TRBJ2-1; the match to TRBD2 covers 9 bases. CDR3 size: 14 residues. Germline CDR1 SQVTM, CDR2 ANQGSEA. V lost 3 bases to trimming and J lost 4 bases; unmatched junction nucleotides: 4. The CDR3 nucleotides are TGCAGCGTTGAGTTGGCGGGAGGGTACAATGAGCAGTTCTTC. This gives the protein CSVELAGGYNEQFF.

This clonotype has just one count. The CDR3, as DNA: TGTGCCAGCAGTTCGGGACTAGTGGGAGTTGAGGGTACCGGGGAGCTGTTTTTT. This encodes CASSSGLVGVEGTGELFF. This chain joins TRBV12-3 or TRBV12-4 and TRBJ2-2; 8 bases are a match to TRBD2. This CDR3 comprises 18 residues. V was clipped by 4 bases and J by 5 bases; unmatched bases: 15.

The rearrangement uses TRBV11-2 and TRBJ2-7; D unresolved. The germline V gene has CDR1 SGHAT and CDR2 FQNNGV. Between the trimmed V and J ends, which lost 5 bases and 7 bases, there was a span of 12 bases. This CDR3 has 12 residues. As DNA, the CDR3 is TGTGCCAGCAGCCTAAGCAGAAATGAGCAGTACTTC. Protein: CASSLSRNEQYF.

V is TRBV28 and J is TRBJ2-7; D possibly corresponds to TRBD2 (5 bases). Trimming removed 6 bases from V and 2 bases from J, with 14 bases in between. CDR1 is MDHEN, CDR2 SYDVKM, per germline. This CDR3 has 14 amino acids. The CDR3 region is CASSPGSPPYEQYF. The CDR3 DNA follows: TGTGCCAGCAGCCCGGGGAGTCCTCCCTACGAGCAGTACTTC.

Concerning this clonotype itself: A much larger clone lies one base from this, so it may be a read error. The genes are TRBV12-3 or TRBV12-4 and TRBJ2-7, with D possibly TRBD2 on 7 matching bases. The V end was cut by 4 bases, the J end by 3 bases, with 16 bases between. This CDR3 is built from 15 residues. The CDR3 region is CASSSAGAGHYEQYF. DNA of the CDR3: TGTGCCAGCAGTTCCGCGGGGGCGGGCCACTACGAGCAGTACTTC.

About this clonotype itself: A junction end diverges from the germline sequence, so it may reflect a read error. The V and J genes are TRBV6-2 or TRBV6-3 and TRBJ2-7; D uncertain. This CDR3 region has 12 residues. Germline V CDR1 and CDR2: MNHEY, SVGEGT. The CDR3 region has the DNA TGTGCCAACAGCCCTAATCCCATAAACCGGCGCTTC. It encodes CANSPNPINRRF.

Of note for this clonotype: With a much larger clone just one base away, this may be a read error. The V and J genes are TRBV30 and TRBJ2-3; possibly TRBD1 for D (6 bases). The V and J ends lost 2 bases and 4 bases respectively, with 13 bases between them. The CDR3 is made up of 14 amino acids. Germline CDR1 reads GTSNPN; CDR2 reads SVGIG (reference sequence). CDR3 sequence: CAWSRGTIADTQYF. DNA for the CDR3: TGTGCCTGGAGTAGAGGGACAATCGCAGATACGCAGTATTTT.

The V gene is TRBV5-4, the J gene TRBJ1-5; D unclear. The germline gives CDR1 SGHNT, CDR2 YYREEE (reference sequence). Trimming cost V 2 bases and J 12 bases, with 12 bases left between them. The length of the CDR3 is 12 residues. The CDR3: CASSLKAVHQHF. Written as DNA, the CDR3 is TGTGCCAGCAGCTTAAAGGCAGTACACCAGCATTTT. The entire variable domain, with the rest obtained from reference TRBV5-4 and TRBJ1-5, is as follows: ETGVTQSPTHLIKTRGQQVTLRCSSQSGHNTVSWYQQALGQGPQFIFQYYREEENGRGNFPPRFSGLQFPNYSSELNVNALELDDSALYLCASSLKAVHQHFGDGTRLSIL.

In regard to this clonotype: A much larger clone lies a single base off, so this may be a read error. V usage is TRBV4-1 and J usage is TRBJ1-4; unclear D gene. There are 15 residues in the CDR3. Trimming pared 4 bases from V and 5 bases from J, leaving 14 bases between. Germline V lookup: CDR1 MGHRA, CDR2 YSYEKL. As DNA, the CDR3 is TGCGCCAGCAGCCCGCCCAGTTCAGTGAATGAAAAACTGTTTTTT. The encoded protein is CASSPPSSVNEKLFF.

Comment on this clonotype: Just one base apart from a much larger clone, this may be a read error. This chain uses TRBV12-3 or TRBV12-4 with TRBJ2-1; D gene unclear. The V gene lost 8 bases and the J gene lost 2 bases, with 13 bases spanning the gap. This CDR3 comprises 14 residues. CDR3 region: CASGGSGTYNEQFF. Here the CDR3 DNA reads TGTGCCAGCGGTGGATCTGGGACCTACAATGAGCAGTTCTTC.

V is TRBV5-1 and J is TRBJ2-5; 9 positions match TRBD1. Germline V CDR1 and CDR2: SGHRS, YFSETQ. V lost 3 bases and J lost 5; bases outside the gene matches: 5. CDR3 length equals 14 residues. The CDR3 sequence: CASSSGQGYETQYF. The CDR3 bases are TGCGCCAGCAGCTCGGGACAGGGTTATGAGACCCAGTACTTC.

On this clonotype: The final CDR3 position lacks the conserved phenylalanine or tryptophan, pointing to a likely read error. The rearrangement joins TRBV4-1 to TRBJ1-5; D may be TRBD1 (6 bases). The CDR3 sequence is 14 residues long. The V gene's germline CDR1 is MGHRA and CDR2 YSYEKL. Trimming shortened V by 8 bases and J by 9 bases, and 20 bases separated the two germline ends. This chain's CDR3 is CASDSRTDRRPQHC. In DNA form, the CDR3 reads TGCGCCAGCGACTCACGGACAGATAGACGGCCCCAGCATTGT.

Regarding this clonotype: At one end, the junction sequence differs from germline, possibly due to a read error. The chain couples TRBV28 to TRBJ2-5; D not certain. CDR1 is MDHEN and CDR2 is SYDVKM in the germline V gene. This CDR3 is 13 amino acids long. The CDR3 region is CASSWGIGETQYF. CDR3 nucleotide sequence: TGTGCAAGCAGTTGGGGAATCGGGGAGACCCAGTACTTC.

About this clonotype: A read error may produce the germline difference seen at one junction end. The DNA of the CDR3 is TGTGCCAGCAGTTACTCACTAGCGGGAGTTCACAATGAGCGGTTCTTC. This codes for CASSYSLAGVHNERFF. The chain combines TRBV6-2 or TRBV6-3 with TRBJ2-1; TRBD2 matches 11 bases. The CDR3 runs to 16 residues. Germline assignment: CDR1 MNHEY and CDR2 SVGEGT.

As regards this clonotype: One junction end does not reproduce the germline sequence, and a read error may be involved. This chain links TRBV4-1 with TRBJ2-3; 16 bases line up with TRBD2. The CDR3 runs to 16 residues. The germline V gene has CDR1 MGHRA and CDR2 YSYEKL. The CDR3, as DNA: TGCGCCAGCAGCCCGGGACTAGCGGGGGGGACAGCTACGCAGTATTTT. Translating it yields CASSPGLAGGTATQYF.

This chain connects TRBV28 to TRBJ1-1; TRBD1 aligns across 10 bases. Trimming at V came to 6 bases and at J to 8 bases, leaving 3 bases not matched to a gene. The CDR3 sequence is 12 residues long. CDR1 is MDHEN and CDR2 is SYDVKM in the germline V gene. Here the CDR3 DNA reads TGTGCCAGCAGGGACAGGGGGTACGAAGCTTTCTTT. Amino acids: CASRDRGYEAFF.

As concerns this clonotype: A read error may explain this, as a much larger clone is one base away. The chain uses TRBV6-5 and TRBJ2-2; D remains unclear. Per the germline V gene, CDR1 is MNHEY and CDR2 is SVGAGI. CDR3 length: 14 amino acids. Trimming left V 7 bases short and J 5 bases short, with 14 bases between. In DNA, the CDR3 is TGTGCCAGCAATAGACTTAGGCCGACCGGGGAGCTGTTTTTT. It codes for CASNRLRPTGELFF.